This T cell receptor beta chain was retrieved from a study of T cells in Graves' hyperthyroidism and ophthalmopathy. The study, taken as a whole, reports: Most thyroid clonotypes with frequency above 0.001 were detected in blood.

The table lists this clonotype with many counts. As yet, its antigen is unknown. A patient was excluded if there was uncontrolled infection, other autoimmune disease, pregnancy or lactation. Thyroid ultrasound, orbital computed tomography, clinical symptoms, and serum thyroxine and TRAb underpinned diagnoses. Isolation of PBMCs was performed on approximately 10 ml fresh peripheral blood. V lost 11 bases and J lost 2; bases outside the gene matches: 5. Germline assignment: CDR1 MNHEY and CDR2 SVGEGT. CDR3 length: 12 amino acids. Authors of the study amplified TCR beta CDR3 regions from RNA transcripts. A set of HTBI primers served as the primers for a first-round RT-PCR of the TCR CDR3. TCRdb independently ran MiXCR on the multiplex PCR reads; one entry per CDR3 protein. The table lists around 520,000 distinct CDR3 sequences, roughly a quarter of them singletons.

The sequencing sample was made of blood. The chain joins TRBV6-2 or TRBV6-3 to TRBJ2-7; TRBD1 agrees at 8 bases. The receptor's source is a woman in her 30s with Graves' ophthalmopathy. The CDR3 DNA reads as TGTGCCCACGGACAGGGACCCTACGAGCAGTACTTC. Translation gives CAHGQGPYEQYF.